These 8 T cell receptor beta chains came from one sample sequenced in a study of blood T cell repertoires in COVID-19 (dated by TCRdb to about 2020). Receptor amplification or capture employed the immunoSEQ multiplex PCR assay. Imported from immuneACCESS, the table was reduced by TCRdb to in-frame sequences with V and J called. These copies leave out some clones; in studies compared against another copy, an unresolved V gene accounts for under half, and the cause of the remainder is not known. The sample contains 150,000 to 200,000 clones, around 90% of them found a single time. Roughly 2.5% of the sample is taken by the ten largest. The sample consisted of peripheral blood. The receptors were sampled from a man in his forties or fifties with active or convalescent COVID-19.

This clone was found once. The chain couples TRBV19 to TRBJ1-6; D remains unclear. V was pared by 3 bases and J by 9 bases, with 12 bases between. From germline, CDR1 is LNHDA and CDR2 SQIVND (reference sequence). CDR3 length: 14 amino acids. This chain's CDR3 is CASSIGGEGSPLHF. The CDR3 region has the DNA TGTGCCAGTAGTATTGGTGGGGAGGGTTCACCCCTCCACTTT.

The chain combines TRBV6-4 with TRBJ1-2; 8 nucleotides align to TRBD1. Germline trimming cut 4 bases from V and 4 bases from J; bases unmatched to any gene: 8. Germline lookup yields CDR1 MRHNA and CDR2 SNTAGT. The CDR3 sequence is 15 residues long. CDR3 region: CASSGEPGTGYGYTF. The DNA for the CDR3 is TGTGCCAGCAGTGGGGAACCCGGGACAGGCTATGGCTACACCTTC.

The rearrangement uses TRBV7-3 and TRBJ2-1, with 10 bases matching TRBD1. The CDR3 runs to 14 residues. J gave up 7 bases and V 5 bases, and 5 bases lay outside the gene matches. Germline CDR1 is SGHTA and CDR2 is FQGTGA. CDR3 nucleotide sequence: TGTGCCAGCAGCCCGGGACAGGGGTTAAATGAGCAGTTCTTC. Its protein product is CASSPGQGLNEQFF.

The gene calls are TRBV6-1 and TRBJ2-1; 8 nucleotides align to TRBD2. CDR1 is MNHNS, CDR2 SASEGT, per germline. The CDR3 sequence is 16 residues long. Germline trimming cut 2 bases from V and 5 bases from J; bases unmatched to any gene: 8. CDR3 sequence (DNA): TGTGCCAGCAGTGAACCTCAGCGGGGGCGGAACAATGAGCAGTTCTTC. Translation: CASSEPQRGRNNEQFF.

The chain employs TRBV7-3 and TRBJ1-6; 8 bases match TRBD1. Trimming cost V 5 bases and J 8 bases; bases outside gene matches: 5. The CDR3 has 14 amino acids. The germline V gene encodes CDR1 SGHTA and CDR2 FQGTGA. The CDR3 reads CASSLGQGDSPLHF. CDR3 coding DNA: TGTGCCAGCAGCCTCGGACAGGGTGATTCACCCCTCCACTTT.

This chain joins TRBV5-6 and TRBJ2-7; TRBD2 aligns across 7 bases. The CDR3 covers 13 residues. The ends lost 4 bases at V and 3 bases at J; junction bases unmatched: 4. Germline lookup yields CDR1 SGHDT and CDR2 YYEEEE. As DNA, the CDR3 is TGTGCCAGCAGCATCCGGGAGGACTACGAGCAGTACTTC. The encoded protein is CASSIREDYEQYF.

The chain carries TRBV7-9 and TRBJ1-6, with unresolved D. Trimming cost V 3 bases and J 3 bases, with 9 bases left between them. This CDR3 is 15 amino acids long. CDR1 and CDR2 from the germline V gene are SEHNR and FQNEAQ (reference sequence). Written as DNA, the CDR3 is TGTGCCAGCAGCTTGGCCGGGGTCTATAATTCACCCCTCCACTTT. Encoded protein: CASSLAGVYNSPLHF.

This chain uses TRBV16 with TRBJ2-7; a possible D gene is TRBD1 (6 bases). The CDR3 totals 18 residues. The V end lost 0 bases, the J end lost 0 bases, and 18 bases lay between the germline ends. CDR1 KGHSY and CDR2 FQNENV come from the germline V gene. For the CDR3, the DNA is TGTGCCAGCAGCCAATCCCTAACAGGGCTCCACAGCTCCTACGAGCAGTACTTC. Amino acids: CASSQSLTGLHSSYEQYF.